Listed here is a single T cell receptor (beta chain). This sample was included in a study of blood T cell repertoires in COVID-19. Study-level information: COVID-19 samples collected from the United States, Italy and Spain covered acute and convalescent phases. PBMCs, B-cell-depleted T cells, or T cells provided the cDNA or gDNA that made up the material.

The CDR3 is 17 amino acids. With 0 bases removed from V and 2 bases from J, the gap between germline ends came to 17 bases. Germline assignment: CDR1 LGHNA and CDR2 YSLEER. In the original workflow: Reference gene primer amplification yielded estimated nucleated cell counts. Assay used: immunoSEQ multiplex PCR; TCRdb lists only in-frame clones, some missing. From that table come the V and J calls and clone size; the DNA was used to work out D and trimming. The sample holds more than 250,000 clones, over 75% seen once. J is TRBJ2-7 and V is TRBV4-3, with D perhaps TRBD1 (5 bases). The sequenced sample consisted of peripheral blood. This TCR was recovered from a human donor in a cohort sampled during active COVID-19. Here the CDR3 reads CASSQDYPRQPAYEQYF. The CDR3 DNA reads TGCGCCAGCAGCCAAGATTACCCCAGACAGCCGGCCTACGAGCAGTACTTC.